This TCR beta chain was documented in a study of type 1 regulatory T cells (dated by TCRdb to about 2021). Study-wide context: An in vitro protocol by which a Tr1-enriched, alloantigen-specific CD4 T cell product named T-allo10 was generated was characterized in the study. Patients with hematological malignancies who were receiving allogeneic hematopoietic stem cell transplantation were the group in which T-allo10 was being clinically evaluated.

The sequencer listed for this sample is Illumina MiSeq. TCRdb redid the processing of the public reads, applying fastp at Q25 and MiXCR, and retained in-frame beta chains. Duplicate CDR3 protein sequences are folded into a single record with the most common DNA and genes. For this sample there are over 90,000 distinct CDR3 sequences; 31% appear just once. The ten largest clones add up to around 2.3% of the sample. Unmatched junction bases come to 2, with V trimmed by 1 base and J by 4 bases. CDR1 and CDR2 (SGHRS, YFSETQ) derive from the germline V gene. Counted from cysteine to phenylalanine, this CDR3 has 15 amino acids. The sequence is cut down to CDR3 DNA, 45 bases in frame from base 1. A remark on this clonotype: Which antigen it targets is not known. Nothing much larger sits one base from this clone, and base qualities are not available.

Sequencing input: CD4+ T cells, either the whole sample or a sorted fraction (not recorded which). The clonotype comes from a human donor in good health. The chain is made from TRBV5-1 and TRBJ2-2; TRBD2 lines up with 9 middle nucleotides. CDR3 sequence: CASSLISGGTGELFF. The bases are TGCGCCAGCAGCTTGATTAGCGGGGGCACCGGGGAGCTGTTTTTT. Outside the CDR3, residues come from the reference TRBV5-1 and TRBJ2-2 proteins, so the full variable domain is: KAGVTQTPRYLIKTRGQQVTLSCSPISGHRSVSWYQQTPGQGLQFLFEYFSETQRNKGNFPGRFSGRQFSNSRSEMNVSTLELGDSALYLCASSLISGGTGELFFGEGSRLTVL.